The 11 T cell receptor beta chains reported below all come from one sample, sequenced in a study of beta chain features in type 1 diabetes. Expressed TCRB transcripts were sequenced after all isolated RNA was converted to cDNA. The data were produced by immunoSEQ multiplex PCR, yet TCRdb's version contains in-frame clones alone and is incomplete. The sample consists of hundreds of thousands of clones, about 16% of them appearing once. The material sequenced was naive CD4+ T cells from blood. The source of these receptors is a man younger than 30 in good health.

The chain employs TRBV7-9 and TRBJ1-5; D gene ambiguous. The germline gives CDR1 SEHNR, CDR2 FQNEAQ (reference sequence). V lost 5 bases, J lost 5 bases, and 10 bases lay in between. The CDR3 has 13 residues. CDR3 DNA: TGTGCCAGCAGCCAAACCTCCGATCAGCCCCAGCATTTT. Translating it yields CASSQTSDQPQHF.

The chain employs TRBV28 and TRBJ2-2; 9 bases align to TRBD1. CDR3 size: 14 residues. V shed 7 bases and J 4 bases; nucleotides not matched to a gene: 4. CDR1 is MDHEN and CDR2 is SYDVKM in the germline V gene. As DNA, the CDR3 is TGTGCCAGCACGACAGGGGGGAGCACCGGGGAGCTGTTTTTT. As protein: CASTTGGSTGELFF.

There are a few counts of this clone. The rearrangement links TRBV11-2 to TRBJ2-5; TRBD2 might be the D (6 bases). V lost 5 bases and J 2 bases, leaving 15 bases between the germline ends. This CDR3 spans 15 amino acids. In germline, CDR1 is SGHAT, CDR2 FQNNGV. The CDR3 DNA reads as TGTGCCAGCAGCCCCCCCCGCGGGGTGCAAGAGACCCAGTACTTC. It translates to CASSPPRGVQETQYF.

This clone was seen only a few times. CDR3 bases: TGTGCCAGCAGCTTACCCGGGACAGGGAACTATGGCTACACCTTC. This translates into CASSLPGTGNYGYTF. The V and J genes are TRBV7-2 and TRBJ1-2; TRBD1 matches 9 bases. The germline V gene encodes CDR1 SGHTA and CDR2 FQGNSA. V shed 2 bases and J 2 bases; nucleotides not matched to a gene: 3. CDR3 size: 15 residues. The variable domain in full, completed from reference TRBV7-2 and TRBJ1-2, reads GAGVSQSPSNKVTEKGKDVELRCDPISGHTALYWYRQSLGQGLEFLIYFQGNSAPDKSGLPSDRFSAERTGGSVSTLTIQRTQQEDSAVYLCASSLPGTGNYGYTFGSGTRLTVV.

This clone has a handful of counts. This chain uses TRBV10-3 with TRBJ1-2; TRBD1 matches 11 bases. The germline V gene encodes CDR1 ENHRY and CDR2 SYGVKD. CDR3 length equals 15 residues. Germline trimming cut 3 bases from V and 3 bases from J; bases unmatched to any gene: 3. The DNA for the CDR3 is TGTGCCATCAGTGATCCGGGACAGGGGGACTATGGCTACACCTTC. It translates to CAISDPGQGDYGYTF.

J is TRBJ2-7 and V is TRBV6-5, with D perhaps TRBD1 or TRBD2 (7 bases each). CDR3 length equals 15 residues. Looked up from germline, CDR1 is MNHEY and CDR2 is SVGAGI. Trimming left V 5 bases short and J 5 bases short, with 19 bases between. DNA of the CDR3: TGTGCCAGCAGTACGGACAGGTCTGGGACTAACGAGCAGTACTTC. Residues: CASSTDRSGTNEQYF.

J is TRBJ2-7 and V is TRBV5-1; D gene uncertain. Trimming shortened V by 0 bases and J by 2 bases, and 6 bases separated the two germline ends. The CDR3 sequence is 13 residues long. The germline gives CDR1 SGHRS, CDR2 YFSETQ. CDR3 coding DNA: TGCGCCAGCAGCTTGGACAGTACCTACGAGCAGTACTTC. Its translation is CASSLDSTYEQYF. The variable domain in full, with the rest retrieved from reference TRBV5-1 and TRBJ2-7, is KAGVTQTPRYLIKTRGQQVTLSCSPISGHRSVSWYQQTPGQGLQFLFEYFSETQRNKGNFPGRFSGRQFSNSRSEMNVSTLELGDSALYLCASSLDSTYEQYFGPGTRLTVT.

This clone was seen a few times. The chain employs TRBV27 and TRBJ2-3, with 13 bases matching TRBD2. V trimming: 6 bases; J trimming: 1 base; junction bases outside the gene matches: 7. Germline V CDR1 and CDR2: MNHEY, SMNVEV (reference sequence). The length of the CDR3 is 17 residues. As DNA, the CDR3 is TGTGCCAGCAGCCCCGGACTAGCGGGGGCCCGCACAGATACGCAGTATTTT. Its translation: CASSPGLAGARTDTQYF.

The J gene is TRBJ2-1, the V gene TRBV6-5; D is perhaps TRBD1 (5 bases). The V end lost 6 bases, the J end lost 5 bases, and 8 bases lay between the germline ends. This CDR3 has 12 amino acids. The germline CDR1 and CDR2 sequences are MNHEY and SVGAGI. This CDR3 reads CASRRQNNEQFF. In DNA, the CDR3 is TGTGCCAGCAGGCGACAGAACAATGAGCAGTTCTTC.

This clone came up a few times. J is TRBJ2-3 and V is TRBV23-1; perhaps TRBD2 as D (6 bases). TRBV23-1 is labeled an ORF, and its function is uncertain. V dropped 1 base and J dropped 2 bases, with 22 bases sitting between them. This CDR3 is built from 19 residues. The CDR3 loop reads CASSQYWLGDLTVTDTQYF. CDR3 nucleotide sequence: TGCGCCAGCAGTCAATATTGGTTAGGGGACTTAACGGTCACAGATACGCAGTATTTT.

On this clone itself: This sample also contains other DNA sequences that code for the same CDR3. The chain links TRBV10-3 to TRBJ2-1; TRBD2 aligns across 8 bases. CDR3 length: 13 amino acids. The V gene end was trimmed by 5 bases and the J gene end by 4 bases; junction bases not matched to a gene: 1. Germline lookup yields CDR1 ENHRY and CDR2 SYGVKD. Here the CDR3 reads CAISLAGYNEQFF. CDR3 DNA sequence: TGTGCCATCAGTTTAGCGGGATACAATGAGCAGTTCTTC.